This TCR beta chain emerged from a study of post-analysis software for immune sequencing data. Study-level results: There were five TRBV segments more frequent in patients than controls, and TRBV5-6, TRBV5-1 and TRBV20-1 were among them.

This clonotype was counted between two and nine times. Its antigen is as yet unknown. This CDR3 spans 13 amino acids. Germline assignment: CDR1 DFQATT and CDR2 SNEGSKA (reference sequence). Trimming stripped 5 bases from V and 2 bases from J, with 10 bases between. Unique-molecular-identifier-tagged TCR beta cDNA libraries were used. Out of roughly 0.85 to 11 million T cells, a few hundred thousand cDNA molecules were generated. TCRdb itself ran the PCR reads through MiXCR, one entry per CDR3 protein. The sample gives a few hundred thousand distinct CDR3 sequences, around 33% of which show up once; roughly 12% is in the top ten.

This receptor was identified in a girl under 18 with multiple sclerosis. V is TRBV20-1 and J is TRBJ1-5; D might be TRBD1 (6 bases). Sequenced material: blood. The CDR3 nucleotides read TGCAGTGCTCGGGCAGGGGGCAATCAGCCCCAGCATTTT. Protein sequence: CSARAGGNQPQHF.